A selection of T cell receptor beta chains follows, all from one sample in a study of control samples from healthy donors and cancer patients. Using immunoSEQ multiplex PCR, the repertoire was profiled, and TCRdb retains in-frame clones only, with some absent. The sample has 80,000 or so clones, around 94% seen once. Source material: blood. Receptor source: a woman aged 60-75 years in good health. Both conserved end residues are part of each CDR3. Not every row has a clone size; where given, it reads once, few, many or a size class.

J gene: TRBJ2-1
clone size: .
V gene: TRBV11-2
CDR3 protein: CASIPKGTKYNEQFF

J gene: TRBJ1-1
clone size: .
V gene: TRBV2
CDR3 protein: CASIWIAEAFF

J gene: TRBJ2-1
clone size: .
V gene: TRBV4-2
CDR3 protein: CASSTQRVGRRNEQFF

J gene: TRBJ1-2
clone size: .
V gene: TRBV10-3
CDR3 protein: CAARTGRGYTF

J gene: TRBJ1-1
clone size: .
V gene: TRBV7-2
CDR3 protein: CASSLNGNTEAFF

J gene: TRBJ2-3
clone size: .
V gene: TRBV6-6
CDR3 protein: CASAVQGRTSTDTQYF

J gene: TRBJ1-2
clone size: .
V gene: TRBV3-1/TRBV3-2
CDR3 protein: CASSPRGGFGYTF

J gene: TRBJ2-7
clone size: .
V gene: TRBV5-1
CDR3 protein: CASSLWLDAEDYEQYF

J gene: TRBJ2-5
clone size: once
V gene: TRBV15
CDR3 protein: CATSRDRGHQETQYF

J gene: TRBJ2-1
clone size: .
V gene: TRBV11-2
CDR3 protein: CASRRPGQGNNEQFF

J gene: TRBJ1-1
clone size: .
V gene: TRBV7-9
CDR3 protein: CASSLEFGGTEAFF

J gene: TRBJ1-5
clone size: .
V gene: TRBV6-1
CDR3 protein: CASSDQGSNQPQHF

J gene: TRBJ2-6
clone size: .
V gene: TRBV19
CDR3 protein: CASSMVASGANVLTF

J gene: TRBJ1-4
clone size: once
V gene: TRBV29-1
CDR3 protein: CSVSQDVEEKLFF

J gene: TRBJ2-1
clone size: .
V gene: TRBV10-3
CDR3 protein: CAISARQGTYNEQFF

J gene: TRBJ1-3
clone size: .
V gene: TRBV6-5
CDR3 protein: CASSISGNTIYF

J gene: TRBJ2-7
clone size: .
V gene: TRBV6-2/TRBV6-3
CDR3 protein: CASRYASGRTYEQYF

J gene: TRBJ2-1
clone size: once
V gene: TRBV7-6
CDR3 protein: CASSFPPLAGTGEQFF

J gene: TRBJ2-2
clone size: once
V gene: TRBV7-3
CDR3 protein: CASSLTADRSNTGELFF

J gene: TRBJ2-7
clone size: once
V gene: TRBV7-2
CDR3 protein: CASSSYRGSAYEQYF